The 9 T cell receptor beta chains reported below all come from one sample, sequenced in a study of shared clonotypes between healthy human individuals. Produced via immunoSEQ multiplex PCR; TCRdb's table is partial and in-frame only. The sample has around 2.1 million clones, approximately 94% seen once. Naive CD8 cells lacked CD45RO, underwent positive selection for CCR7 and left out terminally differentiated effector memory CD45RA+ cells. Sequenced: naive CD8+ T cells from PBMCs. All receptors derive from a man between 18 and 29 years old in good health. Some clones in this sample may be carry-over from other donors' samples.

For this clone: It may be a read error: a sequence one base away is much more abundant. Different DNA sequences within this sample yield the same CDR3. The chain couples TRBV6-1 to TRBJ2-7; D is ambiguous. V was pared by 4 bases and J by 0 bases, with 1 base between. CDR3 length: 11 amino acids. The germline CDR1 and CDR2 sequences are MNHNS and SASEGT. DNA for the CDR3: TGTGCCAGCAGTGGCTCCTACGAGCAGTACTTC. Translated: CASSGSYEQYF.

This sequence joins TRBV4-3 and TRBJ1-3; no definite D call. Trimming left V 0 bases short and J 0 bases short, with 12 bases between. CDR1 is LGHNA and CDR2 is YSLEER in the germline V gene. This CDR3 is 17 amino acids long. The CDR3 DNA follows: TGCGCCAGCAGCCAAGATGGTGGGCACTTCTCTGGAAACACCATATATTTT. Encoded protein: CASSQDGGHFSGNTIYF.

The chain carries TRBV6-1 and TRBJ2-7; 7 bases align to TRBD1. Germline V gene sequence: CDR1 MNHNS, CDR2 SASEGT. The CDR3 contains 16 residues. The trim removed 0 bases at V and 0 bases at J, leaving 5 bases unmatched. DNA of the CDR3: TGTGCCAGCAGTGAAGCCGTGACAGGGAGCTCCTACGAGCAGTACTTC. Translating it yields CASSEAVTGSSYEQYF.

As regards this clone: In the same sample, other DNA sequences code for this CDR3. J is TRBJ2-7 and V is TRBV9, with 12 positions matching TRBD2. CDR1 is SGDLS and CDR2 is YYNGEE in the germline V gene. After removal of 4 bases from V and 4 bases from J, the junction contained 3 bases not matched to a gene. The CDR3 sequence is 14 residues long. The CDR3 is CASSPGLAGYEQYF. CDR3 sequence (DNA): TGTGCCAGCAGCCCCGGACTAGCGGGGTACGAGCAGTACTTC.

The rearrangement links TRBV4-1 to TRBJ2-1; 12 nucleotides agree with TRBD2. This CDR3 has 20 amino acids. From germline, CDR1 is MGHRA and CDR2 YSYEKL. V lost 0 bases and J lost 8; bases outside the gene matches: 17. In DNA, the CDR3 is TGCGCCAGCAGCCAAGAACCGGGGCCCTTACTAGCGGGAGGCCTGCATGAGCAGTTCTTC. It yields the protein CASSQEPGPLLAGGLHEQFF.

The rearrangement uses TRBV29-1 and TRBJ1-2; D might be TRBD1 (6 bases). Germline V lookup: CDR1 SQVTM, CDR2 ANQGSEA. The CDR3 sequence is 12 residues long. The CDR3 reads CSAGTNPYGYTF. The CDR3 DNA is TGCAGTGCCGGGACAAACCCTTATGGCTACACCTTC. Together with reference TRBV29-1 and TRBJ1-2, the CDR3 gives the full variable domain: SAVISQKPSRDICQRGTSLTIQCQVDSQVTMMFWYRQQPGQSLTLIATANQGSEATYESGFVIDKFPISRPNLTFSTLTVSNMSPEDSSIYLCSAGTNPYGYTFGSGTRLTVV.

The chain uses TRBV13 and TRBJ2-1; possibly TRBD2 for D (5 bases). CDR1 is PRHDT and CDR2 is FYEKMQ in the germline V gene (reference sequence). The length of the CDR3 is 15 residues. V gave up 5 bases and J gave up 5 bases, with 16 bases separating them. CDR3 in DNA: TGTGCCAGCAGCGCAGCGGCCGCGCGACACAATGAGCAGTTCTTC. Protein sequence: CASSAAAARHNEQFF.

CDR3: CASRPRTGLWTEAFF. CDR3 bases: TGTGCCAGCAGGCCTCGGACAGGATTATGGACTGAAGCTTTCTTT. The chain carries TRBV7-9 and TRBJ1-1; 7 bases map to TRBD1. CDR3 length: 15 amino acids. Germline CDR1 SEHNR, CDR2 FQNEAQ (reference sequence). V lost 6 bases and J lost 5; bases outside the gene matches: 12.

The rearrangement links TRBV4-1 to TRBJ2-1; a possible D gene is TRBD2 (5 bases). CDR1 MGHRA and CDR2 YSYEKL come from the germline V gene. The CDR3 sequence is 12 residues long. Deletions cut 4 bases from V and 12 bases from J, with 13 bases between. CDR3 nucleotide sequence: TGCGCCAGCAGCCCCCCAGCGGAAGGGCAGTTCTTC. It yields the protein CASSPPAEGQFF.